These 19 T cell receptor beta chains originate from one sample sequenced in a study of T cells in Graves' hyperthyroidism and ophthalmopathy. What was amplified from RNA transcripts were TCR beta CDR3 regions. TCR CDR3 underwent first-round RT-PCR with the HTBI primer set. TCRdb used MiXCR to reprocess the multiplex PCR reads, holding one entry per CDR3 protein. This table has around 300,000 distinct CDR3 sequences, 15% to 20% appearing once. Input material: blood. These receptors came from a man aged 50-59 years with Graves' ophthalmopathy.

The chain links TRBV12-3 or TRBV12-4 to TRBJ2-1; maybe TRBD1 (5 bases). The CDR3 is made up of 15 amino acids. V was trimmed by 7 bases and J by 7 bases, leaving 20 bases between them. In nucleotides, the CDR3 is TGTGCCAGCACCCTGCCCGGACACCCCGGGAATGAGCAGTTCTTC. It yields the protein CASTLPGHPGNEQFF.

This clonotype was found a few times. This sequence joins TRBV5-1 and TRBJ2-7; 10 bases match TRBD2. Germline V lookup: CDR1 SGHRS, CDR2 YFSETQ. Trimming took 4 bases from V and 6 from J; bases not matched to a gene: 10. The CDR3 is made up of 15 amino acids. CDR3 protein: CASSMEASGSGEQYF. CDR3 DNA sequence: TGCGCCAGCAGCATGGAGGCTAGCGGGAGTGGCGAGCAGTACTTC.

The table lists this clonotype with a few counts. The chain employs TRBV6-1 and TRBJ1-1; 9 nucleotides agree with TRBD1. The germline CDR1 and CDR2 sequences are MNHNS and SASEGT. CDR3 length: 12 amino acids. The ends lost 5 bases at V and 10 bases at J; junction bases unmatched: 5. The CDR3 reads CASSWTGDTAFF. CDR3 in DNA: TGTGCCAGCAGTTGGACAGGGGATACAGCTTTCTTT.

Of note for this clonotype: This may be a read error, as it is one base from a much larger clone. The chain couples TRBV7-2 to TRBJ2-1; perhaps TRBD1 as D (5 bases). The DNA end favors TRBJ2-7, so the J call may be wrong. This CDR3 comprises 16 residues. CDR1 and CDR2 (germline): SGHTA, FQGNSA. CDR3 DNA sequence: TGTGCCAGCAGCTCTCAAGGGGCTGGGGTTTACAATGAGCAGTACTTC. This codes for CASSSQGAGVYNEQYF.

V is TRBV5-1 and J is TRBJ1-6; no clear D. This CDR3 has 15 residues. V lost 2 bases and J lost 7, with 13 bases in between. Germline CDR1 is SGHRS and CDR2 is YFSETQ. CDR3 loop: CASSLNSLGNSPLHF. The DNA of the CDR3 is TGCGCCAGCAGCTTAAACAGCCTAGGAAATTCACCCCTCCACTTT.

J is TRBJ1-2 and V is TRBV5-1; D might be TRBD1 (5 bases). The CDR3 loop spans 13 amino acids. CDR1 is SGHRS and CDR2 is YFSETQ in the germline V gene. Between the trimmed V and J ends, which lost 0 bases and 8 bases, there was a span of 11 bases. DNA of the CDR3: TGCGCCAGCAGCTTGGGCTCGGGGGAAGGCTACACCTTC. It codes for CASSLGSGEGYTF.

In this sample, this clonotype turned up many times. The rearrangement joins TRBV9 to TRBJ1-1; D gene ambiguous. The V end was cut by 2 bases, the J end by 3 bases, with 11 bases between. This CDR3 region has 14 residues. Germline V CDR1 and CDR2: SGDLS, YYNGEE. The CDR3 DNA sequence: TGTGCCAGCAGCGTTACTGTAGAGGACACTGAAGCTTTCTTT. This gives the protein CASSVTVEDTEAFF.

Many counts were recorded for this clonotype. The V gene is TRBV11-2, the J gene TRBJ2-7; D possibly corresponds to TRBD1 (6 bases). The ends were cut back, 3 bases at V and 5 bases at J, with 17 bases in the middle. The germline gives CDR1 SGHAT, CDR2 FQNNGV. This CDR3 has 15 amino acids. The CDR3 region is CASSFSGHIPNEQYF. CDR3 DNA sequence: TGTGCCAGCAGCTTCTCGGGACACATTCCCAACGAGCAGTACTTC.

This clonotype was detected only a few times. The V gene is TRBV5-1, the J gene TRBJ2-3; the D is unclear. Germline assignment: CDR1 SGHRS and CDR2 YFSETQ. V dropped 3 bases and J dropped 4 bases, with 12 bases sitting between them. This CDR3 contains 14 residues. The CDR3 spells CASSWRGVADTQYF. The CDR3 bases are TGCGCCAGCAGCTGGAGAGGCGTGGCAGATACGCAGTATTTT. Variable domain in full (rest from reference TRBV5-1 and TRBJ2-3): KAGVTQTPRYLIKTRGQQVTLSCSPISGHRSVSWYQQTPGQGLQFLFEYFSETQRNKGNFPGRFSGRQFSNSRSEMNVSTLELGDSALYLCASSWRGVADTQYFGPGTRLTVL.

This clonotype showed up many times. The rearrangement joins TRBV5-1 to TRBJ2-1, with D perhaps assigned TRBD1 or TRBD2 (5 bases each). This CDR3 has 15 residues. Between the trimmed V and J ends, which lost 5 bases and 0 bases, there was a span of 12 bases. CDR1 and CDR2 from the germline V gene are SGHRS and YFSETQ. In nucleotides, the CDR3 is TGCGCCAGCAGATGGGACCACCCCTCCTACAATGAGCAGTTCTTC. Encoded protein: CASRWDHPSYNEQFF.

A few counts support this clonotype. The V and J genes are TRBV10-2 and TRBJ1-1; D not resolved. Germline CDR1 is WSHSY and CDR2 is SAAADI. V lost 3 bases, J lost 1 base, and 6 bases lay in between. The CDR3 is 13 residues long. The CDR3 loop is CASSEQRNTEAFF. The DNA for the CDR3 is TGCGCCAGCAGTGAACAAAGGAACACTGAAGCTTTCTTT.

The chain uses TRBV12-3 or TRBV12-4 and TRBJ1-5, with unresolved D. This CDR3 is built from 15 residues. Trimming left V 6 bases short and J 4 bases short, with 16 bases between. The CDR3 sequence: CASSFNVGINQPQHF. DNA of the CDR3: TGTGCCAGCAGCTTCAACGTGGGGATTAATCAGCCCCAGCATTTT.

This clonotype showed up just once. The V gene is TRBV11-2, the J gene TRBJ2-3; 9 nucleotides line up with TRBD2. Germline V CDR1 and CDR2: SGHAT, FQNNGV. The CDR3 is 15 residues long. V was clipped by 3 bases and J by 5 bases; unmatched bases: 6. The CDR3 region is CASSFAGGAGDTQYF. CDR3 DNA sequence: TGTGCCAGCAGCTTCGCGGGAGGGGCCGGAGATACGCAGTATTTT. The full variable domain, completed using reference TRBV11-2 and TRBJ2-3, is EAGVAQSPRYKIIEKRQSVAFWCNPISGHATLYWYQQILGQGPKLLIQFQNNGVVDDSQLPKDRFSAERLKGVDSTLKIQPAKLEDSAVYLCASSFAGGAGDTQYFGPGTRLTVL.

This clonotype has more than one count but fewer than ten. This rearrangement joins TRBV6-1 to TRBJ2-2, with 11 bases lining up with TRBD2. The V gene's germline CDR1 is MNHNS and CDR2 SASEGT. V shed 8 bases, J shed 3 bases, and the junction held 11 bases outside the gene matches. This CDR3 spans 17 amino acids. The CDR3 DNA reads TGTGCCAGCGACCTCACTAGCGGGAGTTTGTACACCGGGGAGCTGTTTTTT. It yields the protein CASDLTSGSLYTGELFF.

Ten or more counts support this clonotype. The CDR3 region is CSTDRGAQETQYF. The CDR3 nucleotides read TGCAGTACCGACAGGGGCGCCCAAGAGACCCAGTACTTC. The chain is built from TRBV20-1 and TRBJ2-5; 8 bases agree with TRBD1. V was pared by 8 bases and J by 1 base, with 6 bases of the junction left unmatched. There are 13 residues in the CDR3. Germline V gene data show CDR1 as DFQATT and CDR2 as SNEGSKA (reference sequence).

In its sample, this clonotype was seen many times. J is TRBJ2-7 and V is TRBV11-2; 7 bases align to TRBD1. CDR3 length: 15 residues. V lost 3 bases and J lost 2; bases outside the gene matches: 7. CDR1 is SGHAT and CDR2 is FQNNGV in the germline V gene. The CDR3 reads CASSFSGGLAYEQYF. Here the CDR3 DNA reads TGTGCCAGCAGCTTCTCAGGGGGTCTGGCCTACGAGCAGTACTTC.

The chain uses TRBV29-1 and TRBJ2-5, with D perhaps TRBD1 (5 bases). V was shortened by 5 bases and J by 4 bases, with 17 bases between the two germline ends. Germline lookup yields CDR1 SQVTM and CDR2 ANQGSEA. The CDR3 extends over 14 amino acids. The CDR3 DNA sequence: TGCAGCGTTCCGCCGACAGAGTGGATAGAGACCCAGTACTTC. Translation: CSVPPTEWIETQYF.

This clonotype was seen more than once but under ten times. The chain joins TRBV3-1 to TRBJ2-6; no reliable D call. Trimming cost V 2 bases and J 4 bases, with 12 bases left between them. The germline gives CDR1 LGHDT, CDR2 YNNKEL (reference sequence). The CDR3 sequence is 16 residues long. CDR3 sequence reads: CASSQSSTSGANVLTF. CDR3 nucleotide sequence: TGTGCCAGCAGCCAAAGTAGCACCTCCGGGGCCAACGTCCTGACTTTC.

The genes are TRBV9 and TRBJ2-7, with 8 positions matching TRBD1. The germline V gene encodes CDR1 SGDLS and CDR2 YYNGEE. V gave up 3 bases and J gave up 2 bases; unmatched junction bases: 4. CDR3 size: 14 residues. The CDR3 nucleotides read TGTGCCAGCAGCGCAGGGGGCAGCGCCTACGAGCAGTACTTC. This encodes CASSAGGSAYEQYF. Variable domain in full (rest from reference TRBV9 and TRBJ2-7): DSGVTQTPKHLITATGQRVTLRCSPRSGDLSVYWYQQSLDQGLQFLIQYYNGEERAKGNILERFSAQQFPDLHSELNLSSLELGDSALYFCASSAGGSAYEQYFGPGTRLTVT.